This T cell receptor beta chain was identified in a study of blood T cell repertoires in COVID-19. Study information: The United States, Italy and Spain supplied acute and convalescent COVID-19 samples.

This clone appeared a single time. The CDR3 is 16 amino acids. Germline-derived CDR1 and CDR2 are SGHRS and YFSETQ. The V end lost 0 bases, the J end lost 4 bases, and 13 bases lay between the germline ends. In the original processing: Amplifying reference gene primers gave estimates of nucleated cell counts. Clones were sequenced by immunoSEQ multiplex PCR, and TCRdb holds only the in-frame ones, with some missing. The V and J calls and the clone size are those of that table, but D and trimming were determined from the DNA. Of tens of thousands of clones detected, around 89% appear once; the ten largest clones hold around a tenth.

This chain links TRBV5-1 with TRBJ1-4; D not resolved. The sample comprised peripheral blood. The sequence was obtained from a human donor in a cohort sampled during active COVID-19. The CDR3 nucleotides read TGCGCCAGCAGCTTGGATCGGCAGCGAGATAATGAAAAACTGTTTTTT. Its protein is CASSLDRQRDNEKLFF.